The sample holds a few counts of the clone carrying this TCR beta chain. The data belong to a study of blood T cells in healthy people across ages. The CDR3 contains 15 residues. After removal of 1 base from V and 0 bases from J, the junction contained 3 bases not matched to a gene. PCR was performed a second time for about 7 to 12 cycles using a sample-barcoded 5' primer and a J-beta primer mix. TCRdb ran MiXCR on the 5' RACE reads and lists one entry per CDR3 protein. The table has approximately 1,700,000 distinct CDR3 sequences, about two fifths seen once. The source is a human donor in good health. Source material: blood. This chain uses TRBV12-3 or TRBV12-4 with TRBJ2-7; TRBD1 matches at 7 bases. CDR3 in DNA: TGTGCCAGCAGTTTAGTGACAGGGCACTCCTACGAGCAGTACTTC. Protein product: CASSLVTGHSYEQYF.